The T cell receptor (beta chain) described here comes from a study of cytomegalovirus exposure and HLA in healthy donors. Overall study context: HLA-typed donors were the source of approximately 86 million unique TCRs held in an early data release.

As concerns this clone: The antigen is unknown.

PCR used 60 Vbeta primers and 13 Jbeta primers. Original handling: It was a later analysis that counted 79 million or so unique TCR beta chains, of which around 11 million were shared. Libraries were prepared by immunoSEQ multiplex PCR; TCRdb keeps only in-frame clonotypes and omits some of them. That table furnishes V, J and clone size, whereas the DNA furnished D and trimming. The profile shows some 160,000 clones, 65% to 80% of them singletons. V shed 1 base and J shed 4 bases, with 14 bases lying between them. In germline, CDR1 is SGHVS, CDR2 FNYEAQ. There are 15 residues in the CDR3. The study, taken as a whole, reports: It was reportedly the case that the classifier diagnosed cytomegalovirus status with high specificity and sensitivity. CMV serostatus alone was available as immune exposure information.

Material: PBMCs. The sequence came from a middle-aged woman in good health and CMV-seronegative. The chain employs TRBV7-6 and TRBJ2-7; D perhaps matches TRBD2 (7 bases). In DNA form, the CDR3 reads TGTGCCAGCAGCTTAGAGAAGGGGGAGGGGTACGAGCAGTACTTC. Residues: CASSLEKGEGYEQYF.